The present T cell receptor beta chain was sequenced within a study of post-analysis software for immune sequencing data. Study conclusions and caveats: TRBV5-6, TRBV5-1 and TRBV20-1 belonged to a set of roughly 5 TRBV segments that were more frequent in patients than controls.

Researchers reported that TCR beta cDNA libraries carried unique molecular identifiers. Each CDR3 protein is one row after TCRdb ran MiXCR on the PCR reads. Of 650,000 to 850,000 distinct CDR3 sequences listed, 40% to 55% are singletons. The CDR3 loop spans 16 amino acids. From germline, CDR1 is MNHEY and CDR2 SVGAGI. V was pared by 6 bases and J by 4 bases, with 12 bases of the junction left unmatched. For this clonotype: Its antigen is currently unknown.

The receptor was isolated from a girl aged 10-17 years with multiple sclerosis. The gene calls are TRBV6-5 and TRBJ2-7; 10 bases are shared with TRBD1. The sequenced sample consisted of blood. This chain's CDR3 is CASSPLGDRGRYEQYF. CDR3 coding DNA: TGTGCCAGCAGCCCATTAGGAGACAGGGGGCGGTACGAGCAGTACTTC.